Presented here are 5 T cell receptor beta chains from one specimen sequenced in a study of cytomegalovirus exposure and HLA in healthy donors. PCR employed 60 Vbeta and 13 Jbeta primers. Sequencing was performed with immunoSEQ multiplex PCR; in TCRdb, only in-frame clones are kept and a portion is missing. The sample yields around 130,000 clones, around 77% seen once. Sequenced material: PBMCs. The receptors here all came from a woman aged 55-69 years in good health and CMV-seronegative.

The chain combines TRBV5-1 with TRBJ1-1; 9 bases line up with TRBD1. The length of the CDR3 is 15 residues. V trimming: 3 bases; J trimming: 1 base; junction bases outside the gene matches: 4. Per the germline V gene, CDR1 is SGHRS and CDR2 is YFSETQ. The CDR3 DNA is TGCGCCAGCAGCTATGCGGGACAGGGGAACACTGAAGCTTTCTTT. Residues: CASSYAGQGNTEAFF. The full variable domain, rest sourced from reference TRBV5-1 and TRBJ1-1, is KAGVTQTPRYLIKTRGQQVTLSCSPISGHRSVSWYQQTPGQGLQFLFEYFSETQRNKGNFPGRFSGRQFSNSRSEMNVSTLELGDSALYLCASSYAGQGNTEAFFGQGTRLTVV.

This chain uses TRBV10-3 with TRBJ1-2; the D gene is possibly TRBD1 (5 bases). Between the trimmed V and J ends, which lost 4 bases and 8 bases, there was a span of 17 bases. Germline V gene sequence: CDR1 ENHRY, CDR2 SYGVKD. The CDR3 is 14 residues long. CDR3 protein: CAISAEGRMMGYTF. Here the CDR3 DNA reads TGTGCCATCAGTGCGGAGGGACGGATGATGGGCTACACCTTC.

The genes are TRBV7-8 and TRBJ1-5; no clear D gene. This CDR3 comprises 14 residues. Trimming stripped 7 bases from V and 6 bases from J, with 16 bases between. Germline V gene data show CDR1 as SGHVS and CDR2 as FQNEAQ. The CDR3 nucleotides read TGTGCCAGCAATCCACTCCTGGGGAGTCAGCCCCAGCATTTT. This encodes CASNPLLGSQPQHF.

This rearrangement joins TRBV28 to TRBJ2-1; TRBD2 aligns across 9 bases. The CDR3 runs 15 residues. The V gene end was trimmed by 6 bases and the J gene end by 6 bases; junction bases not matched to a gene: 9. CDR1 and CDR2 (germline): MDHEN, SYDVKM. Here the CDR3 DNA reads TGTGCCAGCAGCTCCCTAGGCGGGGGGGGCAATGAGCAGTTCTTC. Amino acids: CASSSLGGGGNEQFF.

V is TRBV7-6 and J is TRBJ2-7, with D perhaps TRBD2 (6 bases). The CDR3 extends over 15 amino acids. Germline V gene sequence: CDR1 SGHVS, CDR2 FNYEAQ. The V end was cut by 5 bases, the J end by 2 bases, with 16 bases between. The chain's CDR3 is CASSAPPGLTYEQYF. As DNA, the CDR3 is TGTGCCAGCAGCGCCCCACCGGGACTTACCTACGAGCAGTACTTC.